Below are 26 T cell receptor beta chains sequenced from a single sample in a study of OX40 agonist ivuxolimab in advanced cancers. Produced via immunoSEQ multiplex PCR; TCRdb's table is partial and in-frame only. The table has some 63,000 clones, roughly nine tenths seen once. The specimen comprised CD4+ or CD8+ T cells sorted from blood, sampled in a trial of the OX40 agonist ivuxolimab. The receptors were sampled from an adult with an advanced solid tumor such as melanoma, head and neck, liver or kidney cancer.

V usage is TRBV27 and J usage is TRBJ2-5, with D perhaps TRBD2 (6 bases). CDR3 length: 14 amino acids. The V end was cut by 0 bases, the J end by 5 bases, with 10 bases between. The germline V gene encodes CDR1 MNHEY and CDR2 SMNVEV (reference sequence). In DNA form, the CDR3 reads TGTGCCAGCAGTTTATCTTCCCGGGGGGAGACCCAGTACTTC. It encodes CASSLSSRGETQYF.

The chain couples TRBV27 to TRBJ2-1, with 13 bases identical to TRBD2. Germline trimming cut 5 bases from V and 10 bases from J; bases unmatched to any gene: 2. The CDR3 contains 13 residues. CDR1 and CDR2 from the germline V gene are MNHEY and SMNVEV (reference sequence). CDR3 region: CASSPLAGGEQFF. CDR3 sequence (DNA): TGTGCCAGCAGTCCACTAGCGGGGGGGGAGCAGTTCTTC.

This rearrangement joins TRBV19 to TRBJ1-1; weak D call: TRBD1 (5 bases). This CDR3 is built from 12 residues. V was shortened by 6 bases and J by 7 bases, with 12 bases between the two germline ends. Germline V lookup: CDR1 LNHDA, CDR2 SQIVND (reference sequence). The CDR3 region is CASSQGYIEAFF. The CDR3 DNA is TGTGCCAGTAGCCAGGGATACATTGAAGCTTTCTTT.

The chain joins TRBV7-3 to TRBJ2-5; 7 positions agree with TRBD2. The CDR3 is made up of 15 amino acids. After removal of 2 bases from V and 1 base from J, the junction contained 4 bases not matched to a gene. Germline assignment: CDR1 SGHTA and CDR2 FQGTGA. The CDR3 here is CASSLYGGTQETQYF. The CDR3 DNA is TGTGCCAGCAGCTTATACGGGGGGACCCAAGAGACCCAGTACTTC.

The CDR3 DNA sequence: TGTGCCAGCAGCCGGAGGGATCGGACTGAAGCTTTCTTT. Protein product: CASSRRDRTEAFF. This chain joins TRBV27 and TRBJ1-1, with D hard to call. The V gene's germline CDR1 is MNHEY and CDR2 SMNVEV (reference sequence). V lost 6 bases and J 5 bases, leaving 13 bases between the germline ends. This CDR3 contains 13 residues.

This sequence joins TRBV5-4 and TRBJ2-7, with 8 bases aligning to TRBD2. V lost 5 bases and J lost 2; bases outside the gene matches: 6. Germline CDR1 and CDR2: SGHNT and YYREEE (reference sequence). The length of the CDR3 is 14 residues. CDR3 in DNA: TGTGCCAGCAGGTCGACTAGCGTTCCCTACGAGCAGTACTTC. Translating gives CASRSTSVPYEQYF. Variable domain in full (rest from reference TRBV5-4 and TRBJ2-7): ETGVTQSPTHLIKTRGQQVTLRCSSQSGHNTVSWYQQALGQGPQFIFQYYREEENGRGNFPPRFSGLQFPNYSSELNVNALELDDSALYLCASRSTSVPYEQYFGPGTRLTVT.

V usage is TRBV27 and J usage is TRBJ2-3; 9 bases fit TRBD2. The CDR3 contains 18 residues. Germline V gives CDR1 MNHEY, CDR2 SMNVEV (reference sequence). With V trimmed by 5 bases and J by 2 bases, 14 bases remained unmatched. This CDR3 is CASSAGGSGSIYTDTQYF. The CDR3 DNA reads as TGTGCCAGCAGTGCGGGAGGGAGCGGGAGTATATACACAGATACGCAGTATTTT.

The chain combines TRBV30 with TRBJ2-7; weak D call: TRBD2 (7 bases). Trimming took 1 base from V and 6 from J, leaving 16 bases between them. This CDR3 spans 14 amino acids. Germline lookup yields CDR1 GTSNPN and CDR2 SVGIG (reference sequence). The CDR3 bases are TGTGCCTGGAGTGCGGGGGCGGGAGTGGTCGAGCAGTACTTC. Its protein is CAWSAGAGVVEQYF.

The chain recombines TRBV7-8 with TRBJ1-1, with D possibly being TRBD1 (5 bases). Germline V lookup: CDR1 SGHVS, CDR2 FQNEAQ. The length of the CDR3 is 14 residues. Deletions cut 2 bases from V and 3 bases from J, with 10 bases between. CDR3 protein: CASSLQGGDTEAFF. The CDR3 DNA sequence: TGTGCCAGCAGCTTACAGGGTGGGGACACTGAAGCTTTCTTT.

Here the CDR3 reads CASTPLEEVYYTF. For the CDR3, the DNA is TGTGCCAGTACCCCCTTGGAGGAGGTTTATTACACCTTC. The J gene is TRBJ1-2, the V gene TRBV19; D gene uncertain. Per the germline V gene, CDR1 is LNHDA and CDR2 is SQIVND (reference sequence). The CDR3 consists of 13 residues. V was trimmed by 7 bases and J by 11 bases, leaving 20 bases between them.

The table lists this clone with a count of one. This chain connects TRBV5-1 to TRBJ2-7; TRBD2 aligns across 9 bases. The V and J ends lost 5 bases and 0 bases, in that order; junction bases with no gene match: 3. CDR3 size: 14 residues. Germline loops: CDR1 SGHRS, CDR2 YFSETQ. The CDR3 nucleotides are TGCGCCAGCAGTTGGGGACTAGCCTCCTACGAGCAGTACTTC. It encodes CASSWGLASYEQYF.

This sequence joins TRBV6-6 and TRBJ1-5, with D uncertain. Germline V gene data show CDR1 as MNHNY and CDR2 as SVGAGI (reference sequence). The CDR3 sequence is 13 residues long. V was shortened by 6 bases and J by 2 bases, with 8 bases between the two germline ends. The CDR3 DNA sequence: TGTGCCAGCAGGAATCGTGGCAATCAGCCCCAGCATTTT. As protein: CASRNRGNQPQHF.

This chain links TRBV4-1 with TRBJ1-1; the D is unclear. Germline values: CDR1 MGHRA, CDR2 YSYEKL. The V gene lost 4 bases and the J gene lost 1 base, with 10 bases spanning the gap. The CDR3 spans 14 residues. The CDR3 sequence is CASSRGGENTEAFF. CDR3 coding DNA: TGCGCCAGCAGCCGAGGAGGAGAGAACACTGAAGCTTTCTTT.

The V and J genes are TRBV2 and TRBJ1-4, with D hard to call. The germline V gene has CDR1 SNHLY and CDR2 FYNNEI. V was trimmed by 5 bases and J by 7 bases, leaving 14 bases between them. The CDR3 runs 14 residues. CDR3 loop: CASSSREEGEKLFF. The CDR3 nucleotides read TGTGCCAGCAGTAGTCGGGAGGAGGGTGAAAAACTGTTTTTT.

This clone turned up a few times. V is TRBV10-3 and J is TRBJ2-3; TRBD1 agrees at 9 bases. In germline, CDR1 is ENHRY, CDR2 SYGVKD. Unmatched junction bases numbered 10, after V lost 5 bases and J lost 1 base. The CDR3 contains 17 residues. The CDR3: CAISTPRQGEGTDTQYF. CDR3 nucleotide sequence: TGTGCCATCAGTACACCTAGACAGGGGGAAGGCACAGATACGCAGTATTTT.

V gene TRBV4-1 combines with J gene TRBJ1-5; weak D call: TRBD1 (5 bases). Trimming stripped 2 bases from V and 8 bases from J, with 13 bases between. The CDR3 runs to 14 residues. The V gene's germline CDR1 is MGHRA and CDR2 YSYEKL. The CDR3: CASSQFRGAEPQHF. DNA for the CDR3: TGCGCCAGCAGCCAATTTAGGGGAGCGGAGCCCCAGCATTTT.

J is TRBJ2-7 and V is TRBV27; D is undetermined. This CDR3 comprises 13 residues. With 1 base removed from V and 2 bases from J, the gap between germline ends came to 6 bases. Germline lookup yields CDR1 MNHEY and CDR2 SMNVEV (reference sequence). CDR3 nucleotides: TGTGCCAGCAGTTTATACATTACCTACGAGCAGTACTTC. Translated: CASSLYITYEQYF.

The rearrangement uses TRBV21-1 and TRBJ1-1; TRBD1 was called by the table and not checked on the DNA. TRBV21-1 is an annotated pseudogene. CDR3 length equals 17 residues. This CDR3 is CASSKRTAGNMNTEAFF. In DNA form, the CDR3 reads TGTGCCAGCAGCAAACGGACGGCAGGGAACATGAACACTGAAGCTTTCTTT.

V is TRBV19 and J is TRBJ2-1; TRBD2 matches at 10 bases. CDR1 and CDR2 (germline): LNHDA, SQIVND (reference sequence). The length of the CDR3 is 14 residues. V was clipped by 4 bases and J by 5 bases; unmatched bases: 2. The CDR3 DNA reads as TGTGCCAGTAGTAGAGCGGGGGGGAACAATGAGCAGTTCTTC. Protein: CASSRAGGNNEQFF. Looking up the rest from reference TRBV19 and TRBJ2-1 gives the full variable domain: DGGITQSPKYLFRKEGQNVTLSCEQNLNHDAMYWYRQDPGQGLRLIYYSQIVNDFQKGDIAEGYSVSREKKESFPLTVTSAQKNPTAFYLCASSRAGGNNEQFFGPGTRLTVL.

The CDR3 loop reads CASSSLDRDNEQFF. CDR3 coding DNA: TGTGCCAGCAGCTCCCTGGACAGGGACAATGAGCAGTTCTTC. The chain employs TRBV7-3 and TRBJ2-1; 8 positions agree with TRBD1. Germline V gives CDR1 SGHTA, CDR2 FQGTGA. The J segment lost 5 bases and the V segment lost 4 bases, leaving 4 bases of the junction unmatched. The CDR3 consists of 14 residues.

The chain combines TRBV19 with TRBJ1-2; D may be TRBD1 (5 bases). Germline values: CDR1 LNHDA, CDR2 SQIVND (reference sequence). The CDR3 runs 13 residues. Trimming stripped 5 bases from V and 6 bases from J, with 13 bases between. CDR3 sequence: CASSGTGFDGYTF. The CDR3 coding sequence is TGTGCCAGTAGTGGGACCGGTTTTGATGGCTACACCTTC.

In this sample, this clone turned up a few times. The chain combines TRBV6-1 with TRBJ2-7; D tentatively fits TRBD1 or TRBD2 (8 bases each). Germline assignment: CDR1 MNHNS and CDR2 SASEGT. This CDR3 spans 17 amino acids. V dropped 2 bases and J dropped 4 bases, with 21 bases sitting between them. The DNA for the CDR3 is TGTGCCAGCAGTGAAATACCAGGGGGCGGGAGGTCGTACGAGCAGTACTTC. Amino acid sequence: CASSEIPGGGRSYEQYF.

By share, this clone counts as large. In DNA form, the CDR3 reads TGTGCCAGCAGTTTATCGAGAGGGGACGAGCAGTACTTC. The encoded protein is CASSLSRGDEQYF. This chain joins TRBV27 and TRBJ2-7, with D perhaps matching TRBD1 or TRBD2 (5 bases each). Germline V CDR1 and CDR2: MNHEY, SMNVEV (reference sequence). This CDR3 contains 13 residues. Trimming stripped 0 bases from V and 5 bases from J, with 8 bases between.

The chain combines TRBV7-2 with TRBJ1-5; tentative D call: TRBD1 (5 bases). The V end was cut by 7 bases, the J end by 3 bases, with 16 bases between. Germline V gene sequence: CDR1 SGHTA, CDR2 FQGNSA. The CDR3 sequence is 15 residues long. The CDR3 is CASTPGGTNNQPQHF. The CDR3 DNA is TGTGCCAGCACCCCTGGAGGGACGAACAATCAGCCCCAGCATTTT.

V is TRBV5-6 and J is TRBJ2-7; D gene uncertain. The germline V gene has CDR1 SGHDT and CDR2 YYEEEE. V lost 4 bases and J 3 bases, leaving 17 bases between the germline ends. This CDR3 contains 15 residues. The CDR3 reads CASSDTERPNYEQYF. DNA of the CDR3: TGTGCCAGCAGCGATACAGAGCGCCCGAACTACGAGCAGTACTTC.

V gene TRBV7-6 combines with J gene TRBJ2-7; D is unclear. This CDR3 has 11 amino acids. Germline V CDR1 and CDR2: SGHVS, FNYEAQ. V was trimmed by 5 bases and J by 6 bases, leaving 8 bases between them. The CDR3 coding sequence is TGTGCCAGCAGCCATGGCCTCGAGCAGTACTTC. Translating gives CASSHGLEQYF.